The source of this TCR beta chain is a study of blood T cell repertoires in COVID-19. Germline V CDR1 and CDR2: MNHEY, SVGAGI. V shed 2 bases and J 2 bases; nucleotides not matched to a gene: 5. The CDR3 loop spans 16 amino acids. Using immunoSEQ multiplex PCR, the repertoire was profiled, and TCRdb retains in-frame clones only, with some absent. The sample holds tens of thousands of clones, 70% to 90% seen once. The V gene is TRBV6-5, the J gene TRBJ2-5; 10 bases match TRBD1. The specimen was peripheral blood. The clonotype comes from a woman of 80 years or more with acute or convalescent COVID-19. The CDR3 reads CASSYGTGAIQETQYF. The CDR3 bases are TGTGCCAGCAGTTACGGGACAGGGGCTATACAAGAGACCCAGTACTTC.